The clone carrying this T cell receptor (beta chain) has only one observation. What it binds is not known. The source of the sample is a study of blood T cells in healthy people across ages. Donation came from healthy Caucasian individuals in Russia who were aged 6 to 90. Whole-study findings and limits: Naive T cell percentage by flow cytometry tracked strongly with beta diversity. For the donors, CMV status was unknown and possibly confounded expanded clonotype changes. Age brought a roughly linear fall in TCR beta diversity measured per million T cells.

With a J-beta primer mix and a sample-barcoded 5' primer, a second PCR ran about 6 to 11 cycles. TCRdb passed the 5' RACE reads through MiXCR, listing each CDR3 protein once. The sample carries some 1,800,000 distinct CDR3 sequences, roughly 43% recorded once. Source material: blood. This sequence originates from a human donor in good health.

The CDR3 nucleotides are TGTGCCAGCATGATTAGAGGGGGTTTAGCCAAAAACATTCAGTACTTC. Protein product: CASMIRGGLAKNIQYF. This chain connects TRBV7-2 to TRBJ2-7; a weak D match, TRBD1 (6 bases). The J call is in doubt because the DNA end fits TRBJ2-4 better. This CDR3 has 16 residues. Germline-derived CDR1 and CDR2 are SGHTA and FQGNSA.